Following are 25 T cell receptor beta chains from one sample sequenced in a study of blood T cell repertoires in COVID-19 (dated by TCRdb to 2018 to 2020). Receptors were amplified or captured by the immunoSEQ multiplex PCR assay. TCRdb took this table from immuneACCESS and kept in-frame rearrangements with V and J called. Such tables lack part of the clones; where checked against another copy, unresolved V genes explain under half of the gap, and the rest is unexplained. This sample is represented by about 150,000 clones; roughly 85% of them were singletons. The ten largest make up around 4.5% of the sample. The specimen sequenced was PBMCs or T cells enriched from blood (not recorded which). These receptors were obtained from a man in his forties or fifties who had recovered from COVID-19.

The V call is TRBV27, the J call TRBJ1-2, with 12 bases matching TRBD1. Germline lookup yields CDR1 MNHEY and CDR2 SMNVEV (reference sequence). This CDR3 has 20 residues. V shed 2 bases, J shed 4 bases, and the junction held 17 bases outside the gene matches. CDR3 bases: TGTGCCAGCAGTTTAAGAGGGGGACCCGGGACAGGGGGCGTCGGCTATGGCTACACCTTC. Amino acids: CASSLRGGPGTGGVGYGYTF.

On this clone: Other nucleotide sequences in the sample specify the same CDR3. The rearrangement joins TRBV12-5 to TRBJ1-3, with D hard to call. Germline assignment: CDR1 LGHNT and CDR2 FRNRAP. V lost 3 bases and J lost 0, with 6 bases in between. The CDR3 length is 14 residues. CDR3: CASGLGGSGNTIYF. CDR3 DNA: TGTGCTAGTGGTTTAGGCGGCTCTGGAAACACCATATATTTT.

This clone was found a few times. CDR3 in DNA: TGTGCCACCAGCAGAGGCCTAAGTCGGGTTGTACGAGAAAAACTGTTTTTT. Its protein is CATSRGLSRVVREKLFF. The chain couples TRBV15 to TRBJ1-4; D remains unclear. V lost 1 base and J lost 8, with 20 bases in between. The CDR3 extends over 17 amino acids. Germline V gives CDR1 LNHNV, CDR2 YYDKDF (reference sequence).

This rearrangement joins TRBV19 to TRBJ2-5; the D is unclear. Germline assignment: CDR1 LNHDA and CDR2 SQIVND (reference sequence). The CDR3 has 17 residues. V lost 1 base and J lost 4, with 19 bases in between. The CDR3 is CASSIGLSSRAGETQYF. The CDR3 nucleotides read TGTGCCAGTAGTATAGGGCTTTCGAGTAGAGCAGGAGAGACCCAGTACTTC.

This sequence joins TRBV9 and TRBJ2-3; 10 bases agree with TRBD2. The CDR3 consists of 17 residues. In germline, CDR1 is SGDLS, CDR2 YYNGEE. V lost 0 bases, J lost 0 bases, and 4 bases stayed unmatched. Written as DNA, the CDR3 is TGTGCCAGCAGCGTAGTGGGACTAGCGTCTAGCACAGATACGCAGTATTTT. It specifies CASSVVGLASSTDTQYF.

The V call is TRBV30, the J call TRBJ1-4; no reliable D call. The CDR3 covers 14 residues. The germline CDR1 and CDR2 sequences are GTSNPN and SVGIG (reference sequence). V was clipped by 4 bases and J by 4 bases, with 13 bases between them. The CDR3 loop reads CAWTSGQVNEKLFF. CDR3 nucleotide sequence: TGTGCCTGGACGTCCGGTCAGGTTAATGAAAAACTGTTTTTT.

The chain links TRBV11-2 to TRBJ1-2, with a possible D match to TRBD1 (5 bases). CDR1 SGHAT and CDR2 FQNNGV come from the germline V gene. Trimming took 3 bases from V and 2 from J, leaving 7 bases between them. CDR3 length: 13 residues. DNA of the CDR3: TGTGCCAGCAGCTTCTCAGGGAACTATGGCTACACCTTC. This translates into CASSFSGNYGYTF.

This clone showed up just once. CDR3 DNA: TGTGCCAGCAGAACGGGACAGAACTATGGCTACACCTTC. Its translation: CASRTGQNYGYTF. This chain joins TRBV28 and TRBJ1-2; 7 bases align to TRBD1. The germline gives CDR1 MDHEN, CDR2 SYDVKM. This CDR3 spans 13 amino acids. Trimming removed 6 bases from V and 2 bases from J; junction bases left unmatched: 3.

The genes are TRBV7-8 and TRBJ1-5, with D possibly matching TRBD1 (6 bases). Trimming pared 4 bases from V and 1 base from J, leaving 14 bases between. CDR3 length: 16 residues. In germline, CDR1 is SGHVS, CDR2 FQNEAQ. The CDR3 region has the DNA TGTGCCAGCAGCTCGAGACCCCAGGGGAGCAATCAGCCCCAGCATTTT. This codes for CASSSRPQGSNQPQHF.

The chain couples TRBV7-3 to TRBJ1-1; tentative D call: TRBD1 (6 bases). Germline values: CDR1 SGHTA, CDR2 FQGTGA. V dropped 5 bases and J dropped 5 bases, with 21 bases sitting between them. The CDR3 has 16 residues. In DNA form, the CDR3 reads TGTGCCAGCAGCCCTCAGGCGGTACAGGGTGGAACTGAAGCTTTCTTT. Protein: CASSPQAVQGGTEAFF.

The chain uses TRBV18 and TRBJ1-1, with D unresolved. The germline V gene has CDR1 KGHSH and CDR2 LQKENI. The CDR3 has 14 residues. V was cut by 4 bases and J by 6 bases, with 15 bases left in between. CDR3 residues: CASSQTTPSAEAFF. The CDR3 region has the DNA TGTGCCAGCTCACAAACAACCCCGAGCGCTGAAGCTTTCTTT.

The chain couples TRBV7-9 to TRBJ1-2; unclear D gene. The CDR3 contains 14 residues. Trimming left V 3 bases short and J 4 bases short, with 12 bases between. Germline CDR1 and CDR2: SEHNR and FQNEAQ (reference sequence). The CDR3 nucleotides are TGTGCCAGCAGCTTGTCAAACAGAGTCTATGGCTACACCTTC. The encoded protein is CASSLSNRVYGYTF.

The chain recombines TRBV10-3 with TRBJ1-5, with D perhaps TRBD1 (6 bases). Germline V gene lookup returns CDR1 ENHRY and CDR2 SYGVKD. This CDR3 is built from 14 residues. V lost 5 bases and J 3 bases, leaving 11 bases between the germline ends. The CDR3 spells CAISREGVNQPQHF. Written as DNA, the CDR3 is TGTGCCATCAGTCGGGAGGGGGTCAATCAGCCCCAGCATTTT.

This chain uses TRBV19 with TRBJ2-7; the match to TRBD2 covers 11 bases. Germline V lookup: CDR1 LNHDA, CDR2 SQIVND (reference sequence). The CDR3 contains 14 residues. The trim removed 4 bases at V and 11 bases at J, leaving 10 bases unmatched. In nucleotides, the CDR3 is TGTGCCAGTAGTACTCATACTAGCGGGAGTAAGAAGTACTTC. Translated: CASSTHTSGSKKYF.

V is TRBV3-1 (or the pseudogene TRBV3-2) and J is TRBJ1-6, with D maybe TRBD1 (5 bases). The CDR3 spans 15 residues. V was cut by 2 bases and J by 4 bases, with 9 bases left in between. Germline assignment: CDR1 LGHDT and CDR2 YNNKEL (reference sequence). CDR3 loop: CASSQLDRYNSPLHF. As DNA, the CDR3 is TGTGCCAGCAGCCAACTCGACAGATATAATTCACCCCTCCACTTT.

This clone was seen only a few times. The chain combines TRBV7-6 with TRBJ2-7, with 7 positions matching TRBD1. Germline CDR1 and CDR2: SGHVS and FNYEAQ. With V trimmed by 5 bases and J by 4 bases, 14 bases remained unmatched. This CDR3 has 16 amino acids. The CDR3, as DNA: TGTGCCAGCAGCCCACAAGGGGGCCTTATAGCTTACGAGCAGTACTTC. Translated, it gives CASSPQGGLIAYEQYF.

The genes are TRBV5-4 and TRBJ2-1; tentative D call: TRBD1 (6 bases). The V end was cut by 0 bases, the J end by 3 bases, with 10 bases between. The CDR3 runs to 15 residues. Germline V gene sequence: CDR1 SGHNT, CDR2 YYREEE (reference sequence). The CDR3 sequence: CASSLDQGFYNEQFF. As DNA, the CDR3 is TGTGCCAGCAGCTTGGATCAGGGGTTCTACAATGAGCAGTTCTTC.

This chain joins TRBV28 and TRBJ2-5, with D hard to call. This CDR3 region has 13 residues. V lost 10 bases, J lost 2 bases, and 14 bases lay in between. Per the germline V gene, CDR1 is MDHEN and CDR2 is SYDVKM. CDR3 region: CATARGPQETQYF. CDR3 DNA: TGTGCCACCGCTCGCGGTCCACAAGAGACCCAGTACTTC. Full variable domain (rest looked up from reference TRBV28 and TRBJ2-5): DVKVTQSSRYLVKRTGEKVFLECVQDMDHENMFWYRQDPGLGLRLIYFSYDVKMKEKGDIPEGYSVSREKKERFSLILESASTNQTSMYLCATARGPQETQYFGPGTRLLVL.

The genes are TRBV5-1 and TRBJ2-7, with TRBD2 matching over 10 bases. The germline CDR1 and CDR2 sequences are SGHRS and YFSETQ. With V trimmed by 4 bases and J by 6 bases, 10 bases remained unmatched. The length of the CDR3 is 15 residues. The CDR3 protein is CASSSLLAGQTEQYF. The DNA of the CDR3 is TGCGCCAGCAGCAGCCTACTAGCGGGACAGACCGAGCAGTACTTC.

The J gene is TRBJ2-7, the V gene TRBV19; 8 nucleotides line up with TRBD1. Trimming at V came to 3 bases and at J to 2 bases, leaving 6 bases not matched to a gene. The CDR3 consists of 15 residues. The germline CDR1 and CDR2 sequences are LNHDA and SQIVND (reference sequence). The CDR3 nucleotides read TGTGCCAGTAGTATCGGGACAGGACCGACCTACGAGCAGTACTTC. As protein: CASSIGTGPTYEQYF.

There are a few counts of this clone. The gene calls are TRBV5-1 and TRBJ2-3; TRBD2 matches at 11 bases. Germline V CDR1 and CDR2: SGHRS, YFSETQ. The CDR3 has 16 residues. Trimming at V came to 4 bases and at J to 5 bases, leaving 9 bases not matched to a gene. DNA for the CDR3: TGCGCCAGCAGCGGGGGACTAGCGGTGGTGGGAGATACGCAGTATTTT. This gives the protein CASSGGLAVVGDTQYF.

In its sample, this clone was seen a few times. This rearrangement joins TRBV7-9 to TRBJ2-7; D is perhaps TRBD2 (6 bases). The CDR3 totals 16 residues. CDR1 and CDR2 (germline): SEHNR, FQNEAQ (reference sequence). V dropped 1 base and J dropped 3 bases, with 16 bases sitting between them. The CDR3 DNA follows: TGTGCCAGCAGCTTAGTCGGGGGTGCAGGGCACTACGAGCAGTACTTC. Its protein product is CASSLVGGAGHYEQYF. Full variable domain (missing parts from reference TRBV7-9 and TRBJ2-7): DTGVSQNPRHKITKRGQNVTFRCDPISEHNRLYWYRQTLGQGPEFLTYFQNEAQLEKSRLLSDRFSAERPKGSFSTLEIQRTEQGDSAMYLCASSLVGGAGHYEQYFGPGTRLTVT.

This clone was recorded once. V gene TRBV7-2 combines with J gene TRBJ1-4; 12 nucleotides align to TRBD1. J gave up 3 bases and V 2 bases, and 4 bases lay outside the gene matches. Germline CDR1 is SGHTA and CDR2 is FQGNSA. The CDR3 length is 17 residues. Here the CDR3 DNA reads TGTGCCAGCAGCTTACAGGGGACAGGGGGCTCTAATGAAAAACTGTTTTTT. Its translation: CASSLQGTGGSNEKLFF.

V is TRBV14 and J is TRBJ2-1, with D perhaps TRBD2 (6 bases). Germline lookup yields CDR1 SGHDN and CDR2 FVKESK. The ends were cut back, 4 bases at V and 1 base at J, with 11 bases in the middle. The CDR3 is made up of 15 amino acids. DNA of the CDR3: TGTGCCAGCAGCCGCGGGGTATGGTCCTACAATGAGCAGTTCTTC. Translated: CASSRGVWSYNEQFF.

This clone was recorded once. The CDR3 DNA sequence: TGTGCCAGCTCACCCGGAAACAGGGGCGAGAGCTCCTACGAGCAGTACTTC. Translated: CASSPGNRGESSYEQYF. V gene TRBV18 combines with J gene TRBJ2-7, with 7 bases identical to TRBD1. Germline V gene data show CDR1 as KGHSH and CDR2 as LQKENI. The CDR3 runs to 17 residues. V shed 3 bases and J 0 bases; nucleotides not matched to a gene: 11.